This T cell receptor (beta chain) was identified in a study of blood T cell repertoires in COVID-19. Study details: Sources were T cells, B-cell-depleted T cells, or PBMCs; the material itself was cDNA or gDNA.

The V gene end was trimmed by 3 bases and the J gene end by 5 bases; junction bases not matched to a gene: 10. The CDR3 totals 15 residues. CDR1 is SGHRS, CDR2 YFSETQ, per germline. Clones were sequenced by immunoSEQ multiplex PCR, and TCRdb holds only the in-frame ones, with some missing. Here the sample spans some 190,000 clones, roughly 80% being singletons. The chain combines TRBV5-1 with TRBJ2-5; the match to TRBD1 covers 7 bases. The sequencing sample was made of peripheral blood. The sequence came from a human donor in a cohort sampled during active COVID-19. The CDR3 nucleotides read TGCGCCAGCAGCTCCCGACAGGGAATCCGGGAGACCCAGTACTTC. This gives the protein CASSSRQGIRETQYF.